The present TCR beta chain was sequenced within a study of blood T cell repertoires in COVID-19. The data were produced by immunoSEQ multiplex PCR, yet TCRdb's version contains in-frame clones alone and is incomplete. The table includes about 88,000 clones, 72% detected once. The V end lost 7 bases, the J end lost 0 bases, and 16 bases lay between the germline ends. Germline assignment: CDR1 SQVTM and CDR2 ANQGSEA. The CDR3 runs to 15 residues. This clone came up once. V usage is TRBV29-1 and J usage is TRBJ1-3; TRBD1 might be the D (6 bases). Sequenced: peripheral blood. The source of this sequence is a woman aged 60-75 years in a cohort sampled during active or convalescent COVID-19. In DNA form, the CDR3 reads TGCAGCGCCAGGCAGGGGACGGCCTCTGGAAACACCATATATTTT. It translates to CSARQGTASGNTIYF. Full variable domain (remainder filled in from reference TRBV29-1 and TRBJ1-3): SAVISQKPSRDICQRGTSLTIQCQVDSQVTMMFWYRQQPGQSLTLIATANQGSEATYESGFVIDKFPISRPNLTFSTLTVSNMSPEDSSIYLCSARQGTASGNTIYFGEGSWLTVV.